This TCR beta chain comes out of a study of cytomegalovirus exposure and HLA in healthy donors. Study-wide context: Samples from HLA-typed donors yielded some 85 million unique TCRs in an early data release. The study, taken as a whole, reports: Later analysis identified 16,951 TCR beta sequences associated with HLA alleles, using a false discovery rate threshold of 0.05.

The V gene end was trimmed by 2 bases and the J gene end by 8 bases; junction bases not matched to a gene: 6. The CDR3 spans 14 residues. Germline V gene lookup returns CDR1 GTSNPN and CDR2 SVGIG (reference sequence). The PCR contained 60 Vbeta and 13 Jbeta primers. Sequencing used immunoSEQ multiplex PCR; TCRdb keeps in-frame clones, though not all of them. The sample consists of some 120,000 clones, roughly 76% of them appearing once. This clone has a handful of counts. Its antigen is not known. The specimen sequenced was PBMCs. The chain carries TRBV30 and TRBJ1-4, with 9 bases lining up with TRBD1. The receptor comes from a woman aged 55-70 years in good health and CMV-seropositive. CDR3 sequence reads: CAWSSGQGAEKLFF. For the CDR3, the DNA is TGTGCCTGGAGTTCGGGACAGGGCGCCGAAAAACTGTTTTTT.